A single sample is the source of the 25 T cell receptor beta chains below, sequenced in a study of T cells after yellow fever vaccination. Each CDR3 protein is one row after TCRdb ran MiXCR on the 5' RACE reads. The data contain 250,000 to 300,000 distinct CDR3 sequences, 10% to 15% of them seen just once; the ten biggest clones take up 0.4% to 0.55%. The sample here was CD4+ T cells sorted from PBMCs, taken 45 days after the yellow fever booster vaccination. The receptors were sampled from a man aged 25-45 years who received the YFV17D yellow fever vaccine.

V gene TRBV29-1 combines with J gene TRBJ2-7; weak D call: TRBD2 (5 bases). V was trimmed by 7 bases and J by 2 bases, leaving 15 bases between them. This CDR3 spans 13 amino acids. Per germline, CDR1 SQVTM and CDR2 ANQGSEA. Written as DNA, the CDR3 is TGCAGCGCCGCCAGCGGCGGGCCCTACGAGCAGTACTTC. Amino acid sequence: CSAASGGPYEQYF.

In this sample, this clonotype turned up many times. The chain couples TRBV20-1 to TRBJ1-1; D is unclear. Per the germline V gene, CDR1 is DFQATT and CDR2 is SNEGSKA (reference sequence). Trimming shortened V by 3 bases and J by 0 bases, and 5 bases separated the two germline ends. The CDR3 sequence is 12 residues long. This CDR3 reads CSARRLNTEAFF. CDR3 coding DNA: TGCAGTGCTAGGAGGCTGAACACTGAAGCTTTCTTT.

This chain connects TRBV5-1 to TRBJ2-2; TRBD2 agrees at 12 bases. The V gene's germline CDR1 is SGHRS and CDR2 YFSETQ. The CDR3 is 16 amino acids. Trimming at V came to 8 bases and at J to 6 bases, leaving 11 bases not matched to a gene. The CDR3: CASHSSTSGSPGELFF. In DNA, the CDR3 is TGCGCCAGTCATTCCTCGACTAGCGGGAGCCCCGGGGAGCTGTTTTTT.

This clonotype was seen only a few times. The V and J genes are TRBV20-1 and TRBJ2-4, with TRBD1 matching over 7 bases. CDR3 length: 17 residues. With 5 bases clipped from V and 0 bases from J, the junction kept 13 bases outside the gene matches. Germline loops: CDR1 DFQATT, CDR2 SNEGSKA (reference sequence). CDR3 DNA: TGCAGTGCTCAACTTCCACAGGGGCTTCCAGCCAAAAACATTCAGTACTTC. Protein product: CSAQLPQGLPAKNIQYF.

The CDR3 spells CASSDPRWSDTQYF. CDR3 bases: TGTGCCAGCAGCGACCCCCGGTGGTCAGATACGCAGTATTTT. The J gene is TRBJ2-3, the V gene TRBV7-9; unclear D gene. The CDR3 runs to 14 residues. Germline V CDR1 and CDR2: SEHNR, FQNEAQ (reference sequence). Between the trimmed V and J ends, which lost 5 bases and 4 bases, there was a span of 13 bases.

The chain recombines TRBV5-1 with TRBJ1-1, with D perhaps matching TRBD1 (6 bases). Trimming pared 8 bases from V and 8 bases from J, leaving 22 bases between. This CDR3 has 14 residues. Germline V CDR1 and CDR2: SGHRS, YFSETQ. The DNA for the CDR3 is TGCGCCAGTCAGGATGGGGGGGCCCTTCCAGAAGCTTTCTTT. It yields the protein CASQDGGALPEAFF.

This clonotype was seen only a few times. The chain links TRBV9 to TRBJ1-1, with 7 bases fitting TRBD1. The CDR3 spans 15 residues. Germline CDR1 SGDLS, CDR2 YYNGEE. V shed 3 bases and J 0 bases; nucleotides not matched to a gene: 5. For the CDR3, the DNA is TGTGCCAGCAGCGCGGGACAGCCGATGAACACTGAAGCTTTCTTT. Amino acids: CASSAGQPMNTEAFF.

The chain is built from TRBV20-1 and TRBJ2-7, with D possibly matching TRBD1 (7 bases). V was trimmed by 0 bases and J by 1 base, leaving 13 bases between them. Per the germline V gene, CDR1 is DFQATT and CDR2 is SNEGSKA (reference sequence). The CDR3 totals 15 residues. CDR3 nucleotides: TGCAGTGCTAGAGATCTGGCGGGACAGTCCTACGAGCAGTACTTC. It is translated as CSARDLAGQSYEQYF.

This clonotype was observed a handful of times. The CDR3 here is CAGQGARDTEAFF. For the CDR3, the DNA is TGTGCCGGACAGGGGGCGCGGGACACTGAAGCTTTCTTT. The chain is built from TRBV28 and TRBJ1-1; 11 bases line up with TRBD1. The CDR3 has 13 residues. Germline V gene lookup returns CDR1 MDHEN and CDR2 SYDVKM. After removal of 11 bases from V and 3 bases from J, the junction contained 5 bases not matched to a gene.

J is TRBJ2-1 and V is TRBV5-1; tentative D call: TRBD1 (5 bases). Trimming cost V 4 bases and J 6 bases, with 11 bases left between them. Germline-derived CDR1 and CDR2 are SGHRS and YFSETQ. The CDR3 runs to 13 residues. The CDR3 sequence is CASSPTQGNEQFF. The CDR3 region has the DNA TGCGCCAGCAGCCCGACGCAGGGCAATGAGCAGTTCTTC.

This clonotype was seen at least ten times. The rearrangement joins TRBV20-1 to TRBJ2-7, with 9 nucleotides matching TRBD2. In germline, CDR1 is DFQATT, CDR2 SNEGSKA (reference sequence). There are 13 residues in the CDR3. Trimming took 4 bases from V and 2 from J; bases not matched to a gene: 3. The CDR3 DNA reads TGCAGTGCTACTAGCGGGACAACCTACGAGCAGTACTTC. It translates to CSATSGTTYEQYF.

V usage is TRBV7-8 and J usage is TRBJ2-7, with TRBD1 matching 9 bases. Per germline, CDR1 SGHVS and CDR2 FQNEAQ. Germline trimming cut 5 bases from V and 1 base from J; bases unmatched to any gene: 3. The length of the CDR3 is 14 residues. The CDR3 region has the DNA TGTGCCAGCAGCCCGACAGGGGGATCCTACGAGCAGTACTTC. This translates into CASSPTGGSYEQYF.

This clonotype is classed as large. The chain has TRBV7-9 and TRBJ1-4, with D unresolved. CDR1 and CDR2 from the germline V gene are SEHNR and FQNEAQ (reference sequence). Deletions cut 5 bases from V and 6 bases from J, with 13 bases between. This CDR3 spans 14 amino acids. CDR3 in DNA: TGTGCCAGCAGCAAGCGGAGGGAGGATGAAAAACTGTTTTTT. Protein sequence: CASSKRREDEKLFF.

This clonotype was counted only a few times. This chain links TRBV11-2 with TRBJ2-1; TRBD2 is a possible D gene (5 bases). The germline CDR1 and CDR2 sequences are SGHAT and FQNNGV. CDR3 length: 14 residues. V lost 1 base to trimming and J lost 3 bases, with 7 bases between them. The CDR3 bases are TGTGCCAGCAGCTTAGCGGGGAACTACAATGAGCAGTTCTTC. The encoded protein is CASSLAGNYNEQFF.

Only a few counts were recorded for this clonotype. The V gene is TRBV9, the J gene TRBJ2-1; D might be TRBD2 (6 bases). CDR1 is SGDLS and CDR2 is YYNGEE in the germline V gene. This CDR3 comprises 15 residues. Trimming cost V 4 bases and J 5 bases, with 16 bases left between them. The CDR3: CASSTRRDHNNEQFF. In DNA form, the CDR3 reads TGTGCCAGCAGCACTAGGCGGGACCATAACAATGAGCAGTTCTTC. Full variable domain (remainder filled in from reference TRBV9 and TRBJ2-1): DSGVTQTPKHLITATGQRVTLRCSPRSGDLSVYWYQQSLDQGLQFLIQYYNGEERAKGNILERFSAQQFPDLHSELNLSSLELGDSALYFCASSTRRDHNNEQFFGPGTRLTVL.

This clonotype was recorded a few times. The V call is TRBV7-8, the J call TRBJ2-3; 7 nucleotides line up with TRBD2. The CDR3 is 15 residues long. CDR1 SGHVS and CDR2 FQNEAQ come from the germline V gene. V trimming: 2 bases; J trimming: 0 bases; junction bases outside the gene matches: 2. DNA for the CDR3: TGTGCCAGCAGCTTAAAGCGGGAAAGCACAGATACGCAGTATTTT. It specifies CASSLKRESTDTQYF.

The chain carries TRBV6-4 and TRBJ2-3, with 7 bases aligning to TRBD1. The V gene's germline CDR1 is MRHNA and CDR2 SNTAGT. V trimming: 3 bases; J trimming: 2 bases; junction bases outside the gene matches: 5. CDR3 length equals 15 residues. CDR3: CASSETGTDTDTQYF. CDR3 DNA: TGTGCCAGCAGTGAAACCGGGACAGACACAGATACGCAGTATTTT.

The V gene is TRBV5-1, the J gene TRBJ1-1; 8 nucleotides agree with TRBD1. Losses at the gene ends were 2 bases for V and 1 base for J; bases not matched to a gene: 4. Germline CDR1 is SGHRS and CDR2 is YFSETQ. The CDR3 contains 15 residues. The CDR3 bases are TGCGCCAGCAGCTTAGGGGACAGGAAGAACACTGAAGCTTTCTTT. It encodes CASSLGDRKNTEAFF.

About this clonotype: An end of the junction does not agree with germline; a read error may underlie this. V and J are TRBV7-9 and TRBJ2-3, with 9 bases matching TRBD1. The CDR3 has 15 residues. The germline gives CDR1 SEHNR, CDR2 FQNEAQ (reference sequence). CDR3 protein: CASSLGTGSTDTQYF. CDR3 DNA: TGTGCCAGCAGCCTTGGGACAGGGAGCACGGATACGCAGTATTTT.

The rearrangement uses TRBV5-1 and TRBJ2-5; possible D gene TRBD2, 6 bases. V was cut by 2 bases and J by 5 bases, with 13 bases left in between. The CDR3 runs to 14 residues. CDR1 is SGHRS and CDR2 is YFSETQ in the germline V gene. CDR3 in amino acids: CASSFGEEGETQYF. In nucleotides, the CDR3 is TGCGCCAGCAGCTTCGGGGAGGAAGGTGAGACCCAGTACTTC.

In this sample, this clonotype turned up a few times. This rearrangement joins TRBV27 to TRBJ1-3; D is unresolved. The V gene lost 2 bases and the J gene lost 4 bases, with 15 bases spanning the gap. The CDR3 has 16 residues. CDR1 is MNHEY, CDR2 SMNVEV, per germline (reference sequence). CDR3 in DNA: TGTGCCAGCAGTTTAGTGGGCCCGGCTGCCGGAAACACCATATATTTT. It specifies CASSLVGPAAGNTIYF.

This clonotype appeared a few times. This chain links TRBV12-3 or TRBV12-4 with TRBJ1-5, with 9 bases that match TRBD1. Trimming removed 6 bases from V and 4 bases from J; junction bases left unmatched: 4. The CDR3 runs to 14 residues. The CDR3 spells CASSMTGGNQPQHF. CDR3 nucleotides: TGTGCCAGCAGCATGACAGGGGGGAATCAGCCCCAGCATTTT.

The chain couples TRBV10-3 to TRBJ2-1; D possibly corresponds to TRBD2 (5 bases). V gave up 8 bases and J gave up 8 bases, with 13 bases separating them. The CDR3 runs 12 residues. Germline V gene data show CDR1 as ENHRY and CDR2 as SYGVKD. CDR3 sequence (DNA): TGTGCCATCTCCCCCGGGGTCCATGAGCAGTTCTTC. Its translation is CAISPGVHEQFF.

The chain combines TRBV5-5 with TRBJ1-1, with 7 bases that match TRBD1. Trimming took 1 base from V and 1 from J; bases not matched to a gene: 1. This CDR3 spans 14 amino acids. CDR1 is SGHKS and CDR2 is YYEKEE in the germline V gene (reference sequence). The CDR3 sequence: CASSLTGENTEAFF. CDR3 bases: TGTGCCAGCAGCTTGACAGGGGAGAACACTGAAGCTTTCTTT.

This clonotype was detected a few times. The rearrangement joins TRBV6-5 to TRBJ2-7; D uncertain. This CDR3 has 12 amino acids. In germline, CDR1 is MNHEY, CDR2 SVGAGI. V lost 2 bases and J 7 bases, leaving 9 bases between the germline ends. CDR3 sequence (DNA): TGTGCCAGCAGTTACCCCGGCCAAGAGCAGTACTTC. Translated: CASSYPGQEQYF.